A single sample gave rise to the 31 T cell receptor beta chains below, sequenced in a study of cytomegalovirus exposure and HLA in healthy donors. Primers: 60 Vbeta forward and 13 Jbeta reverse. TCRdb's copy holds only in-frame clones and misses some; the assay was immunoSEQ multiplex PCR. The sample lists about 97,000 clones; roughly a tenth were seen once. The specimen was PBMCs. Source of these receptors: a man aged 45-60 years in good health and CMV-seropositive.

This chain joins TRBV5-4 and TRBJ2-7, with 9 bases fitting TRBD2. The CDR3 loop spans 15 amino acids. V was clipped by 3 bases and J by 4 bases; unmatched bases: 8. Per germline, CDR1 SGHNT and CDR2 YYREEE (reference sequence). CDR3 amino acids: CASSSLAGSTYEQYF. In DNA, the CDR3 is TGTGCCAGCAGCTCTCTAGCGGGATCAACATACGAGCAGTACTTC.

This clone occurred many times. The chain couples TRBV5-1 to TRBJ2-7; a possible D gene is TRBD1 (7 bases). Trimming left V 4 bases short and J 3 bases short, with 20 bases between. CDR3 size: 16 residues. Germline V gives CDR1 SGHRS, CDR2 YFSETQ. CDR3 in amino acids: CASSAGTASSGYEQYF. The DNA for the CDR3 is TGCGCCAGCAGCGCGGGGACAGCCTCTTCAGGCTACGAGCAGTACTTC.

This clone was found a few times. V is TRBV30 and J is TRBJ1-2; 9 positions agree with TRBD1. Germline values: CDR1 GTSNPN, CDR2 SVGIG (reference sequence). The CDR3 has 13 residues. V lost 4 bases, J lost 7 bases, and 7 bases stayed unmatched. The CDR3 DNA reads TGTGCCTGGAACCAAAGGGACAGGGCTGGCTACACCTTC. Protein: CAWNQRDRAGYTF. Combining the CDR3 with reference TRBV30 and TRBJ1-2 gives the whole variable domain SQTIHQWPATLVQPVGSPLSLECTVEGTSNPNLYWYRQAAGRGLQLLFYSVGIGQISSEVPQNLSASRPQDRQFILSSKKLLLSDSGFYLCAWNQRDRAGYTFGSGTRLTVV.

This clone was seen a handful of times. The V gene is TRBV18, the J gene TRBJ2-2; 11 nucleotides line up with TRBD2. The V gene's germline CDR1 is KGHSH and CDR2 LQKENI. The CDR3 consists of 17 residues. V lost 5 bases, J lost 0 bases, and 5 bases stayed unmatched. CDR3 coding DNA: TGTGCCAGCTCAGGACTAGCGGGCTTATCGAACACCGGGGAGCTGTTTTTT. Its protein product is CASSGLAGLSNTGELFF.

This clone has more than one count but fewer than ten. The genes are TRBV29-1 and TRBJ2-1; 8 nucleotides agree with TRBD2. Germline V gene data show CDR1 as SQVTM and CDR2 as ANQGSEA. This CDR3 has 15 residues. J gave up 1 base and V 6 bases, and 8 bases lay outside the gene matches. Here the CDR3 reads CSVIRLAPSYNEQFF. CDR3 in DNA: TGCAGCGTGATACGACTAGCGCCTTCCTACAATGAGCAGTTCTTC.

This clone turned up a few times. The chain employs TRBV5-4 and TRBJ2-3, with 8 bases identical to TRBD2. The CDR3 length is 13 residues. Germline lookup yields CDR1 SGHNT and CDR2 YYREEE (reference sequence). The V and J ends lost 5 bases and 4 bases, in that order; junction bases with no gene match: 3. The chain's CDR3 is CASRSAGADTQYF. The CDR3 DNA reads as TGTGCCAGCAGGTCAGCGGGAGCAGATACGCAGTATTTT.

This clone was seen more than once but under ten times. The chain links TRBV6-6 to TRBJ2-1, with D unresolved. Germline V gene data show CDR1 as MNHNY and CDR2 as SVGAGI (reference sequence). Deletions cut 2 bases from V and 7 bases from J, with 15 bases between. The CDR3 has 15 amino acids. The CDR3 nucleotides are TGTGCCAGCAGTTACGTGACTGCGACTCGGAATGAGCAGTTCTTC. It is translated as CASSYVTATRNEQFF.

The J gene is TRBJ2-1, the V gene TRBV30; D not resolved. CDR1 and CDR2 (germline): GTSNPN, SVGIG (reference sequence). V lost 4 bases and J 5 bases, leaving 9 bases between the germline ends. This CDR3 has 12 residues. The DNA of the CDR3 is TGTGCCTGGACTAGGTCTCACAATGAGCAGTTCTTC. It encodes CAWTRSHNEQFF.

The CDR3 here is CASSLSLGTGTYEQYF. CDR3 nucleotides: TGTGCCAGCAGTTTATCGTTGGGGACAGGAACCTACGAGCAGTACTTC. This chain uses TRBV27 with TRBJ2-7, with 8 bases fitting TRBD1. V lost 0 bases to trimming and J lost 2 bases; unmatched junction nucleotides: 6. This CDR3 has 16 residues. Germline lookup yields CDR1 MNHEY and CDR2 SMNVEV (reference sequence).

This clone showed up just a few times. V is TRBV6-1 and J is TRBJ1-4; no definite D call. This CDR3 has 13 amino acids. In germline, CDR1 is MNHNS, CDR2 SASEGT. V was pared by 7 bases and J by 7 bases, with 13 bases between. DNA for the CDR3: TGTGCCAGCAATCCTGGAGCCCGTGAAAAACTGTTTTTT. This sequence encodes CASNPGAREKLFF.

The chain employs TRBV6-5 and TRBJ1-4; TRBD1 aligns across 7 bases. V was clipped by 2 bases and J by 5 bases; unmatched bases: 5. The CDR3 loop spans 15 amino acids. Germline lookup yields CDR1 MNHEY and CDR2 SVGAGI. The CDR3 bases are TGTGCCAGCAGTTACGGGCAGGGGGACAATGAAAAACTGTTTTTT. This sequence encodes CASSYGQGDNEKLFF.

This clone was detected only a few times. The chain has TRBV27 and TRBJ2-7; 10 nucleotides agree with TRBD1. The J segment lost 6 bases and the V segment lost 5 bases, leaving 7 bases of the junction unmatched. The CDR3 runs 14 residues. The germline CDR1 and CDR2 sequences are MNHEY and SMNVEV (reference sequence). CDR3 loop: CASSLTGGGGEQYF. The CDR3 nucleotides read TGTGCCAGCAGTCTGACAGGGGGCGGCGGCGAGCAGTACTTC.

This clone showed up just a few times. The chain is built from TRBV11-1 and TRBJ2-4; D remains unclear. Germline values: CDR1 SGHAT, CDR2 FQDESV (reference sequence). The CDR3 totals 13 residues. Trimming stripped 7 bases from V and 8 bases from J, with 15 bases between. The chain's CDR3 is CASKATLGDIQYF. DNA for the CDR3: TGTGCCAGCAAAGCAACCCTAGGAGACATTCAGTACTTC.

This clone was seen more than once but under ten times. This chain joins TRBV18 and TRBJ2-7; TRBD1 aligns across 9 bases. The V and J ends lost 4 bases and 4 bases, in that order; junction bases with no gene match: 2. Germline assignment: CDR1 KGHSH and CDR2 LQKENI. The length of the CDR3 is 13 residues. CDR3 loop: CASSLGQGYEQYF. The CDR3 nucleotides read TGTGCCAGCTCACTGGGACAGGGATACGAGCAGTACTTC.

This clone was counted a few times. This chain uses TRBV13 with TRBJ1-1; no clear D. The CDR3 covers 14 residues. Germline-derived CDR1 and CDR2 are PRHDT and FYEKMQ (reference sequence). The V end was cut by 1 base, the J end by 5 bases, with 11 bases between. CDR3 amino acids: CASSLAGGGTEAFF. The CDR3 DNA reads as TGTGCCAGCAGCTTAGCAGGAGGAGGAACTGAAGCTTTCTTT.

The chain combines TRBV5-6 with TRBJ2-5; 8 positions match TRBD2. Germline CDR1 and CDR2: SGHDT and YYEEEE. The J segment lost 2 bases and the V segment lost 4 bases, leaving 7 bases of the junction unmatched. CDR3 size: 15 residues. The CDR3 coding sequence is TGTGCCAGCAGCCTAGCCGGGGGGGTGCAAGAGACCCAGTACTTC. It yields the protein CASSLAGGVQETQYF.

This clone was seen only once. The chain is built from TRBV27 and TRBJ2-1; tentative D call: TRBD2 (5 bases). Germline V CDR1 and CDR2: MNHEY, SMNVEV (reference sequence). V was trimmed by 3 bases and J by 0 bases, leaving 9 bases between them. There are 15 residues in the CDR3. In DNA form, the CDR3 reads TGTGCCAGCAGTTTGGGAACTAGCTCCTACAATGAGCAGTTCTTC. Translating gives CASSLGTSSYNEQFF.

This clone came up a few times. V usage is TRBV6-6 and J usage is TRBJ1-1; D is unclear. The CDR3 consists of 13 residues. V lost 6 bases and J lost 2, with 10 bases in between. Germline lookup yields CDR1 MNHNY and CDR2 SVGAGI (reference sequence). Here the CDR3 reads CASRYSGNTEAFF. The CDR3 region has the DNA TGTGCCAGCAGGTACAGTGGCAACACTGAAGCTTTCTTT.

In its sample, this clone was seen a few times. Here the CDR3 reads CASEGFSGANVLTF. CDR3 sequence (DNA): TGTGCCAGTGAGGGTTTCTCTGGGGCCAACGTCCTGACTTTC. The chain joins TRBV19 to TRBJ2-6; D might be TRBD2 (5 bases). V dropped 8 bases and J dropped 0 bases, with 8 bases sitting between them. Germline loops: CDR1 LNHDA, CDR2 SQIVND (reference sequence). The CDR3 spans 14 residues.

The V gene is TRBV29-1, the J gene TRBJ2-4; 7 bases map to TRBD1. Looked up from germline, CDR1 is SQVTM and CDR2 is ANQGSEA. The CDR3 is 15 amino acids. V shed 6 bases, J shed 0 bases, and the junction held 8 bases outside the gene matches. The CDR3 protein is CSVRPQGEAKNIQYF. CDR3 sequence (DNA): TGCAGCGTGCGCCCTCAGGGGGAAGCCAAAAACATTCAGTACTTC.

This clone was seen more than once but under ten times. V is TRBV5-1 and J is TRBJ1-5; D might be TRBD1 (5 bases). This CDR3 is built from 14 residues. CDR1 and CDR2 from the germline V gene are SGHRS and YFSETQ. V was clipped by 4 bases and J by 7 bases, with 15 bases between them. In DNA form, the CDR3 reads TGCGCCAGCAGCATGGGGGGTCGGGGACAGCCCCAGCATTTT. Protein product: CASSMGGRGQPQHF. The full variable domain, in which reference TRBV5-1 and TRBJ1-5 provide the parts outside the CDR3, is KAGVTQTPRYLIKTRGQQVTLSCSPISGHRSVSWYQQTPGQGLQFLFEYFSETQRNKGNFPGRFSGRQFSNSRSEMNVSTLELGDSALYLCASSMGGRGQPQHFGDGTRLSIL.

This clone was counted at least ten times. This rearrangement joins TRBV21-1 to TRBJ1-1; TRBD1, the D gene given by the table, was not confirmed from the DNA. TRBV21-1 is recorded as a pseudogene. The CDR3 is made up of 18 amino acids. The CDR3 reads CASKRCGTGLTLNTEAFF. The CDR3 DNA sequence: TGTGCCAGCAAAAGGTGCGGGACAGGGTTAACCTTGAACACTGAAGCTTTCTTT.

This chain uses TRBV28 with TRBJ1-6, with 8 bases that match TRBD1. The V gene's germline CDR1 is MDHEN and CDR2 SYDVKM. The CDR3 loop spans 15 amino acids. Unmatched junction bases numbered 5, after V lost 3 bases and J lost 7 bases. Here the CDR3 reads CASSLQGASNSPLHF. CDR3 coding DNA: TGTGCCAGCAGTTTGCAGGGGGCGTCAAATTCACCCCTCCACTTT. Based on the CDR3 plus reference TRBV28 and TRBJ1-6, the full variable domain is DVKVTQSSRYLVKRTGEKVFLECVQDMDHENMFWYRQDPGLGLRLIYFSYDVKMKEKGDIPEGYSVSREKKERFSLILESASTNQTSMYLCASSLQGASNSPLHFGNGTRLTVT.

This clone appeared a few times. This chain connects TRBV6-1 to TRBJ2-1, with 9 bases that match TRBD2. CDR1 and CDR2 from the germline V gene are MNHNS and SASEGT. The CDR3 contains 15 residues. V shed 3 bases and J 7 bases; nucleotides not matched to a gene: 7. In nucleotides, the CDR3 is TGTGCCAGCAGTGAGCGGGAGGGCCTTAGGAATGAGCAGTTCTTC. Translation gives CASSEREGLRNEQFF.

This clone was picked up a small number of times. The gene calls are TRBV11-2 and TRBJ2-7, with D tentatively TRBD2 (5 bases). The CDR3 loop spans 14 amino acids. V lost 5 bases to trimming and J lost 7 bases, with 18 bases between them. Germline CDR1 is SGHAT and CDR2 is FQNNGV. CDR3 nucleotide sequence: TGTGCCAGCAGCCCCCGGATGGACTTCAAGGAGCAGTACTTC. Translated: CASSPRMDFKEQYF.

The V gene is TRBV28, the J gene TRBJ1-4; TRBD1 agrees at 10 bases. Trimming cost V 3 bases and J 10 bases; bases outside gene matches: 11. This CDR3 is 16 amino acids long. Germline CDR1 MDHEN, CDR2 SYDVKM. CDR3 nucleotide sequence: TGTGCCAGCAGTTTGGGGACAGGGGTATACCTGGGAAAACTGTTTTTT. Encoded protein: CASSLGTGVYLGKLFF.

On this clone itself: The same CDR3 also results from other DNA sequences found in this sample. The J gene is TRBJ2-2, the V gene TRBV27, with D maybe TRBD2 (6 bases). The CDR3 has 15 residues. Germline lookup yields CDR1 MNHEY and CDR2 SMNVEV (reference sequence). V dropped 8 bases and J dropped 5 bases, with 18 bases sitting between them. The CDR3: CASGSGGAGTGELFF. The DNA of the CDR3 is TGTGCCAGCGGGTCCGGCGGGGCAGGGACCGGGGAGCTGTTTTTT.

The rearrangement joins TRBV4-1 to TRBJ2-1, with 9 bases aligning to TRBD2. Germline CDR1 and CDR2: MGHRA and YSYEKL. The CDR3 totals 18 residues. Trimming removed 3 bases from V and 2 bases from J; junction bases left unmatched: 11. For the CDR3, the DNA is TGCGCCAGCAGCCAGAGATTAGCGGGAGAGGTCCCCTACAATGAGCAGTTCTTC. This gives the protein CASSQRLAGEVPYNEQFF.

The CDR3 here is CASSFGQYSYEQYF. CDR3 nucleotides: TGTGCCAGCAGCTTCGGACAGTACTCCTACGAGCAGTACTTC. The chain carries TRBV6-6 and TRBJ2-7, with D possibly being TRBD1 (6 bases). The CDR3 has 14 residues. Per germline, CDR1 MNHNY and CDR2 SVGAGI (reference sequence). Trimming pared 6 bases from V and 0 bases from J, leaving 12 bases between.

This clone appeared a few times. The chain joins TRBV19 to TRBJ1-2; 8 positions match TRBD1. The CDR3 runs 12 residues. Germline V gene data show CDR1 as LNHDA and CDR2 as SQIVND (reference sequence). Trimming took 6 bases from V and 3 from J; bases not matched to a gene: 0. CDR3 protein: CASRDRDYGYTF. The DNA of the CDR3 is TGTGCCAGTAGGGACAGGGACTATGGCTACACCTTC.

This chain uses TRBV29-1 with TRBJ2-7, with TRBD2 identical over 7 bases. Unmatched junction bases numbered 3, after V lost 0 bases and J lost 4 bases. The germline gives CDR1 SQVTM, CDR2 ANQGSEA. This CDR3 contains 13 residues. The CDR3: CSVEERRGYEQYF. As DNA, the CDR3 is TGCAGCGTTGAAGAGAGGCGGGGGTACGAGCAGTACTTC.